Listed below are T cell receptor beta chains from one sample, sequenced in a study of shared clonotypes between healthy human individuals. The assay was immunoSEQ multiplex PCR, and TCRdb's table has in-frame clones only and misses some. The sample holds about 640,000 clones; about 78% are singletons and the top ten take under 2%. Sequences were obtained from memory CD4+ T cells sorted from blood. The receptor source for this set is a woman younger than 45 in good health. Both conserved end residues are part of each CDR3. A D gene is named only where the DNA matches it firmly. Not every row has a clone size; where given, it reads once, few, many or a size class.

d_call clone_size cdr3_length j_call v_call cdr3_nt cdr3_aa
. . 14 TRBJ1-5 TRBV27 TGTGCCAGCGGTCCTGCGATAGGTGTTCAGCCCCAGCATTTT CASGPAIGVQPQHF
. . 17 TRBJ2-1 TRBV19 TGTGCCAGTAGTCCGCCGGGTGTCGGGAGCGTGGTGGATGAGCAGTTCTTC CASSPPGVGSVVDEQFF
TRBD1 . 15 TRBJ1-1 TRBV19 TGTGCCAGTAGTGCACGGACAGGGGGCAATTCTGAAGCTTTCTTT CASSARTGGNSEAFF
. . 14 TRBJ1-2 TRBV6-1 TGTGCCAGCAGTTCCCCGGCGAGGGGGAATGGCTACACCTTC CASSSPARGNGYTF
. . 16 TRBJ2-5 TRBV28 TGTGCCAGCAGTTTACCGTTTCGGGGGTACCAAGAGACCCAGTACTTC CASSLPFRGYQETQYF
TRBD2 . 16 TRBJ2-1 TRBV18 TGTGCCAGCTCCCCGATAGCGGGAGGGCCCTACAATGAGCAGTTCTTC CASSPIAGGPYNEQFF
TRBD1 . 14 TRBJ2-7 TRBV9 TGTGCCAGCGCCAGAGGGACAGAGGACTACGAGCAGTACTTC CASARGTEDYEQYF
. few 13 TRBJ1-1 TRBV28 TGTGCCAGCCGGGACTGGAGGGAGACTGAAGCTTTCTTT CASRDWRETEAFF
TRBD2 . 14 TRBJ2-1 TRBV12-5 TGTGCTAGCGGGGAGGGGAGCTCCTACAATGAGCAGTTCTTC CASGEGSSYNEQFF
. . 13 TRBJ1-1 TRBV5-1 TGCGCCAGCAGCTTGGGACGGTGGACTGAAGCTTTCTTT CASSLGRWTEAFF
. . 16 TRBJ2-5 TRBV11-2 TGTGCCAGCAGCTTAGGCGGCGGTGGGGTCCCAGAGACCCAGTACTTC CASSLGGGGVPETQYF
TRBD1 . 15 TRBJ1-5 TRBV11-2 TGTGCCAGCAGCTTGGCCGGGACAGTTAATCAGCCCCAGCATTTT CASSLAGTVNQPQHF
. . 14 TRBJ1-5 TRBV2 TGTGCCAGCAGTGATGGCAGGGGAGGACAGCCCCAGCATTTT CASSDGRGGQPQHF
TRBD1 . 16 TRBJ2-4 TRBV23-1 TGCGCCAGCAGTCACCTGACCGGGACAGGGGAAAACATTCAGTACTTC CASSHLTGTGENIQYF
. few 12 TRBJ2-7 TRBV1 TGCACCAGCAGCTTCCCAGGGGCCGAGCAGTACTTC CTSSFPGAEQYF
. . 15 TRBJ2-1 TRBV19 TGTGCCAGTCGCCGAGGGGCGGGTCCCTACAATGAGCAGTTCTTC CASRRGAGPYNEQFF
TRBD1 . 14 TRBJ1-2 TRBV7-9 TGTGCCAGCAGCGATGGGACAGCGAACTATGGCTACACCTTC CASSDGTANYGYTF
. . 14 TRBJ2-3 TRBV27 TGTGCCAGCAGTTCTCTCTCGGGGGTCGATACGCAGTATTTT CASSSLSGVDTQYF
TRBD2 . 14 TRBJ2-7 TRBV7-2 TGTGCCAGCAGCTTACAGCGGGATACCTACGAGCAGTACTTC CASSLQRDTYEQYF
. once 14 TRBJ2-1 TRBV28 TGTGCCAGCAGCTCCCCCGGGAGTCCAAATGAGCAGTTCTTC CASSSPGSPNEQFF
. . 13 TRBJ2-3 TRBV7-3 TGTGCCAGCAGCTCCGGGGGCGCAGATACGCAGTATTTT CASSSGGADTQYF
TRBD1 once 14 TRBJ2-7 TRBV30 TGTGCCTGGAGGGTTGACAGGGGGGTCCACGAGCAGTACTTC CAWRVDRGVHEQYF
TRBD2 . 13 TRBJ2-5 TRBV7-2 TGTGCCAGCAGCCAGAGGCGGGAGGGCCCGCAGTACTTC CASSQRREGPQYF
. few 15 TRBJ2-7 TRBV25-1 TGTGCCAGCAGCCCATCGGCGGGAACCACCTACGAGCAGTACTTC CASSPSAGTTYEQYF
. . 13 TRBJ2-6 TRBV28 TGTGCCAGCAGTGACTCTGGGGCCAACGTCCTGACTTTC CASSDSGANVLTF
TRBD1 . 15 TRBJ1-4 TRBV28 TGTGCCAGCAGGGATACGGACAGGTCTAATGAAAAACTGTTTTTT CASRDTDRSNEKLFF
. few 16 TRBJ2-7 TRBV28 TGTGCCAGCAGCATTAGGAGGTTCCGGGGCCTAGGGGAGCAGTACTTC CASSIRRFRGLGEQYF
. . 12 TRBJ2-2 TRBV5-5 TGTGCCAGCAGCTCGCAGTCCGGGGAGCTGTTTTTT CASSSQSGELFF
TRBD1 . 14 TRBJ1-1 TRBV4-2 TGTGCCAGCAGCCAAGGGACAGGGGCGGATGAAGCTTTCTTT CASSQGTGADEAFF
TRBD2 . 15 TRBJ2-5 TRBV9 TGTGCCAGCAGCGCCACGCTAGCGGGAGGAGAGACCCAGTACTTC CASSATLAGGETQYF
. few 14 TRBJ2-5 TRBV6-1 TGTGCCAGCATCCTCAGCCGGGATCAAGAGACCCAGTACTTC CASILSRDQETQYF
. few 12 TRBJ1-4 TRBV7-9 TGTGCCAGCAGTATAAGAGGCGAAAAACTGTTTTTT CASSIRGEKLFF
. few 16 TRBJ1-2 TRBV28 TGTGCCAGCAGCTCCTACGGACGGATCAGCAACTATGGCTACACCTTC CASSSYGRISNYGYTF
TRBD1 . 14 TRBJ2-5 TRBV7-9 TGTGCCAGCAGCTTAAGGACAGGGTTGGAGACCCAGTACTTC CASSLRTGLETQYF
TRBD2 . 15 TRBJ2-1 TRBV2 TGTGCCAGCAGTGGGACTAGCGGGTCCTACAATGAGCAGTTCTTC CASSGTSGSYNEQFF
. . 14 TRBJ2-3 TRBV28 TGTGCCAGCAGTTTACTCGTCGACACAGATACGCAGTATTTT CASSLLVDTDTQYF
TRBD1 many 13 TRBJ2-7 TRBV25-1 TGTGCCAGCAGTGGGGGACAGCTCTACGAGCAGTACTTC CASSGGQLYEQYF
TRBD1 many 13 TRBJ1-2 TRBV30 TGTGCCTGGACGAGGACAGGGGGCTATGGCTACACCTTC CAWTRTGGYGYTF
. . 15 TRBJ2-3 TRBV6-1 TGTGCCAGCAGTGAAGGTGCACTTCTCCCAGATACGCAGTATTTT CASSEGALLPDTQYF
. . 15 TRBJ2-7 TRBV2 TGTGCCAGCAGTGATTTAGGAATCGGGTCCTACGAGCAGTACTTC CASSDLGIGSYEQYF
. . 13 TRBJ2-7 TRBV11-2 TGTGCCAGCAGCCCACGTAGATACTACGAGCAGTACTTC CASSPRRYYEQYF
. . 15 TRBJ2-1 TRBV7-8 TGTGCCAGCAGCTTAGAGGACGGGAGATTGAATGAGCAGTTCTTC CASSLEDGRLNEQFF
. . 14 TRBJ1-1 TRBV29-1 TGCAGCGCCGGTCTCGGGGGAGGTGGGACTGAAGCTTTCTTT CSAGLGGGGTEAFF
TRBD1 . 19 TRBJ1-4 TRBV23-1 TGCGCCAGCGGAATAGCGACAGGGGGCACTATAGGAACTAATGAAAAACTGTTTTTT CASGIATGGTIGTNEKLFF
TRBD2 . 16 TRBJ2-5 TRBV29-1 TGCAGCGTTTCCTCCGGGACTATAAAACGGGGGGAGACCCAGTACTTC CSVSSGTIKRGETQYF
. . 13 TRBJ2-7 TRBV10-3 TGTGCCATCAGTGAGTCACAGACCTACGAGCAGTACTTC CAISESQTYEQYF
. . 15 TRBJ2-7 TRBV4-1 TGCGCCAGCAGCCAAGATTTCTATCTAGCGTACGAGCAGTACTTC CASSQDFYLAYEQYF
TRBD1 . 14 TRBJ1-1 TRBV19 TGTGCCAGTAGTACGGCAGGGGGGAACACTGAAGCTTTCTTT CASSTAGGNTEAFF
TRBD2 . 15 TRBJ2-1 TRBV7-8 TGTGCCAGCGTTCAGTTTGGGGGAGGGAACAATGAGCAGTTCTTC CASVQFGGGNNEQFF
. . 13 TRBJ1-1 TRBV5-5 TGTGCCACCACACAGGGCGGGAACACTGAAGCTTTCTTT CATTQGGNTEAFF
. . 16 TRBJ1-1 TRBV11-2 TGTGCCAGCAGCCCCGTTCAGGGGCTGATTAACACTGAAGCTTTCTTT CASSPVQGLINTEAFF
TRBD2 . 17 TRBJ2-1 TRBV27 TGTGCCAGCAGTTCGATAAAAATAGCGGGACGCTACAATGAGCAGTTCTTC CASSSIKIAGRYNEQFF
TRBD2 . 19 TRBJ2-3 TRBV9 TGTGCCAGCAGCGTCGGTTCCGGGACTAGCGGGAGGTGGACAGATACGCAGTATTTT CASSVGSGTSGRWTDTQYF
. . 13 TRBJ1-3 TRBV30 TGTGCCTGGAGGCAGAGCTCTGGAAACACCATATATTTT CAWRQSSGNTIYF
. . 13 TRBJ2-7 TRBV30 TGTGCCTGGAGGAAGCCACCGGGGTACGAGCAGTACTTC CAWRKPPGYEQYF
TRBD1 . 15 TRBJ2-7 TRBV27 TGTGCCAGCCGGGGTTTGGGACAGACTACCTACGAGCAGTACTTC CASRGLGQTTYEQYF
. . 15 TRBJ2-2 TRBV11-2 TGTGCCAGCAGCTTTAGTGTACTCGGCACCGGGGAGCTGTTTTTT CASSFSVLGTGELFF
. . 11 TRBJ1-1 TRBV29-1 TGCAGCGTTATCCCGAACACTGAAGCTTTCTTT CSVIPNTEAFF
. few 14 TRBJ2-7 TRBV7-8 TGTGCCAGCAGCGAGAGCCCGGGGCCACACGAGCAGTACTTC CASSESPGPHEQYF
. . 15 TRBJ2-7 TRBV10-3 TGTGCCATCAGTGAGGGAAGGGACACCACCTACGAGCAGTACTTC CAISEGRDTTYEQYF